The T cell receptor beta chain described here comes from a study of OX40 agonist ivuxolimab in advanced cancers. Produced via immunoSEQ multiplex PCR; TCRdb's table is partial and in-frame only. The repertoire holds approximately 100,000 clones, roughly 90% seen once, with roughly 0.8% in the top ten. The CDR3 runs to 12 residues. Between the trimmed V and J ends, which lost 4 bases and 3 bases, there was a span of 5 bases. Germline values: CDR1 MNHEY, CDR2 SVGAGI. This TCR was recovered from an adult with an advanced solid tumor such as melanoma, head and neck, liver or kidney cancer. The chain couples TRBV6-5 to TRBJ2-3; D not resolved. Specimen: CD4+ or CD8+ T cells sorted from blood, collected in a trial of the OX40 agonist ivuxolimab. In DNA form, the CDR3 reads TGTGCCAGCAGTTCCTATACAGATACGCAGTATTTT. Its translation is CASSSYTDTQYF.